These 25 T cell receptor beta chains share one sample of origin, sequenced in a study of cytomegalovirus exposure and HLA in healthy donors. The study ran its PCR with 60 Vbeta and 13 Jbeta primers. Assay: immunoSEQ multiplex PCR; the TCRdb copy retains only in-frame clones and omits some. In the table there are fewer than 200,000 clones, 76% of which are singletons. The source material was PBMCs. The receptors shown here come from a man aged 60-69 years in good health and CMV-seronegative.

The J gene is TRBJ1-2, the V gene TRBV6-5; 7 bases match TRBD1. The CDR3 has 15 amino acids. Germline V gene lookup returns CDR1 MNHEY and CDR2 SVGAGI. V dropped 2 bases and J dropped 2; count of bases not matched to a gene: 5. The CDR3 here is CASSYQGQTNYGYTF. The CDR3 DNA follows: TGTGCCAGCAGTTACCAGGGACAGACGAACTATGGCTACACCTTC.

CDR3 nucleotide sequence: TGTGCCAGCAGCCCCCGGACTAGCGGGGCCCAAGAGACCCAGTACTTC. It yields the protein CASSPRTSGAQETQYF. The V and J genes are TRBV5-4 and TRBJ2-5; 12 bases map to TRBD2. With 4 bases clipped from V and 1 base from J, the junction kept 5 bases outside the gene matches. This CDR3 has 16 amino acids. Looked up from germline, CDR1 is SGHNT and CDR2 is YYREEE (reference sequence).

This clone turned up a few times. This rearrangement joins TRBV6-6 to TRBJ2-7; no clear D gene. CDR1 is MNHNY and CDR2 is SVGAGI in the germline V gene (reference sequence). Trimming stripped 0 bases from V and 4 bases from J, with 13 bases between. The CDR3 runs to 15 residues. In DNA form, the CDR3 reads TGTGCCAGCAGTTACTCTCCCGACCTGGAGTACGAGCAGTACTTC. It is translated as CASSYSPDLEYEQYF.

This chain uses TRBV5-1 with TRBJ2-2; no clear D gene. Germline-derived CDR1 and CDR2 are SGHRS and YFSETQ. This CDR3 spans 15 amino acids. Deletions cut 2 bases from V and 2 bases from J, with 10 bases between. DNA of the CDR3: TGCGCCAGCAGCTTTGGCCCCCTCAACACCGGGGAGCTGTTTTTT. Translation gives CASSFGPLNTGELFF.

This clone is categorized as medium-sized. V usage is TRBV4-3 and J usage is TRBJ2-1; 7 bases agree with TRBD2. The V gene's germline CDR1 is LGHNA and CDR2 YSLEER. This CDR3 comprises 14 residues. With V trimmed by 3 bases and J by 5 bases, 4 bases remained unmatched. CDR3 bases: TGCGCCAGCAGCCACTCTAGCGGCAACAATGAGCAGTTCTTC. It translates to CASSHSSGNNEQFF.

This clone appeared a single time. The chain employs TRBV5-1 and TRBJ2-2; 10 bases fit TRBD2. Germline trimming cut 3 bases from V and 6 bases from J; bases unmatched to any gene: 5. The CDR3 totals 15 residues. In germline, CDR1 is SGHRS, CDR2 YFSETQ. CDR3 residues: CASSWSGRAAGELFF. CDR3 sequence (DNA): TGCGCCAGCAGCTGGAGCGGGAGGGCGGCCGGGGAGCTGTTTTTT.

Worth noting for this clone: A read error may produce the germline difference seen at one junction end. This chain connects TRBV7-9 to TRBJ1-3; a weak D match, TRBD1 (6 bases). This CDR3 is built from 15 residues. From germline, CDR1 is SEHNR and CDR2 FQNEAQ (reference sequence). The CDR3 bases are TGTTCCAGCAGCCCACAGGGTGGTGCTGGAAACACCATATATTTT. Translation gives CSSSPQGGAGNTIYF.

This chain connects TRBV15 to TRBJ2-7; tentatively, D is TRBD2 (6 bases). The CDR3 consists of 14 residues. V was cut by 1 base and J by 0 bases, with 7 bases left in between. CDR1 is LNHNV, CDR2 YYDKDF, per germline (reference sequence). The CDR3 reads CATSRARGSYEQYF. In DNA, the CDR3 is TGTGCCACCAGCAGAGCGCGGGGCTCCTACGAGCAGTACTTC.

The chain is built from TRBV18 and TRBJ1-2, with 8 bases identical to TRBD1. In germline, CDR1 is KGHSH, CDR2 LQKENI. This CDR3 is 14 amino acids long. Trimming took 3 bases from V and 2 from J; bases not matched to a gene: 2. The CDR3 loop reads CASSPRDRNYGYTF. The CDR3 DNA follows: TGTGCCAGCTCACCCCGGGACAGGAACTATGGCTACACCTTC.

This clone was observed a handful of times. CDR3 in DNA: TGTGCCAGCAGTTTAGGGGGGGTAGAGTACTATGGCTACACCTTC. Residues: CASSLGGVEYYGYTF. J is TRBJ1-2 and V is TRBV28, with D perhaps matching TRBD1 (5 bases). There are 15 residues in the CDR3. Trimming took off 2 bases at V and 3 bases at J, with 13 bases between the two ends. Germline V CDR1 and CDR2: MDHEN, SYDVKM.

This chain uses TRBV19 with TRBJ2-1; TRBD2 matches 9 bases. V gave up 4 bases and J gave up 0 bases; unmatched junction bases: 1. CDR1 is LNHDA, CDR2 SQIVND, per germline (reference sequence). The CDR3 consists of 15 residues. The CDR3 loop is CASSTSGISYNEQFF. Written as DNA, the CDR3 is TGTGCCAGTAGTACTAGCGGGATCTCCTACAATGAGCAGTTCTTC.

This clone occurred once. The CDR3 sequence is CASSLARGHVTEAFF. The CDR3 region has the DNA TGTGCCAGCAGCTTAGCCAGGGGGCACGTCACTGAAGCTTTCTTT. The chain recombines TRBV7-2 with TRBJ1-1; 8 bases agree with TRBD1. Germline lookup yields CDR1 SGHTA and CDR2 FQGNSA. After removal of 0 bases from V and 4 bases from J, the junction contained 4 bases not matched to a gene. The CDR3 runs to 15 residues.

This chain connects TRBV2 to TRBJ2-5; 7 nucleotides line up with TRBD2. Germline CDR1 is SNHLY and CDR2 is FYNNEI. V lost 6 bases, J lost 1 base, and 5 bases stayed unmatched. This CDR3 is built from 14 residues. CDR3 protein: CASRTTSIQETQYF. The CDR3 DNA reads TGTGCCAGCAGGACGACTAGCATCCAAGAGACCCAGTACTTC.

The chain joins TRBV4-3 to TRBJ1-2; 8 bases are a match to TRBD1. The germline V gene has CDR1 LGHNA and CDR2 YSLEER. V was clipped by 3 bases and J by 7 bases; unmatched bases: 10. The CDR3 totals 15 residues. The CDR3 DNA follows: TGCGCCAGCAGCCAGGACGGACAGGGCTTGGGTGGCTACACCTTC. It yields the protein CASSQDGQGLGGYTF.

This sequence joins TRBV7-2 and TRBJ2-7; 9 bases agree with TRBD1. The CDR3 runs to 14 residues. V dropped 7 bases and J dropped 0; count of bases not matched to a gene: 4. Germline V gives CDR1 SGHTA, CDR2 FQGNSA. The DNA of the CDR3 is TGTGCCAGCAACCGGGACAGGGCCTCCTACGAGCAGTACTTC. As protein: CASNRDRASYEQYF.

The chain combines TRBV29-1 with TRBJ1-4; weak D call: TRBD1 (5 bases). Trimming stripped 6 bases from V and 7 bases from J, with 15 bases between. Germline CDR1 reads SQVTM; CDR2 reads ANQGSEA. The CDR3 is 13 residues long. The CDR3 DNA reads TGCAGCGTGACCGGGGGTGCTGGTGAAAAACTGTTTTTT. Translating it yields CSVTGGAGEKLFF.

This clone is a singleton in its sample. The chain combines TRBV7-2 with TRBJ2-1; D call uncertain. This CDR3 has 14 amino acids. The germline gives CDR1 SGHTA, CDR2 FQGNSA. The V and J ends lost 3 bases and 10 bases respectively, with 16 bases between them. CDR3 residues: CASSLGSSPSEQFF. In nucleotides, the CDR3 is TGTGCCAGCAGCTTGGGCTCCTCCCCGTCGGAGCAGTTCTTC.

This clone came up a few times. This rearrangement joins TRBV27 to TRBJ1-2; D unresolved. Trimming removed 3 bases at V and 1 base at J, with 6 bases between. The CDR3 has 13 residues. Germline lookup yields CDR1 MNHEY and CDR2 SMNVEV (reference sequence). For the CDR3, the DNA is TGTGCCAGCAGTTTTTCCGTTAACTATGGCTACACCTTC. Translating gives CASSFSVNYGYTF.

This clone was detected a few times. The chain is built from TRBV30 and TRBJ2-1; 10 nucleotides agree with TRBD2. Trimming removed 3 bases from V and 7 bases from J; junction bases left unmatched: 9. In germline, CDR1 is GTSNPN, CDR2 SVGIG (reference sequence). The CDR3 has 15 amino acids. The CDR3 DNA reads as TGTGCCTGGAGCGATAGCGGGAGGAGGTTGAATGAGCAGTTCTTC. The encoded protein is CAWSDSGRRLNEQFF. Full variable domain (missing parts from reference TRBV30 and TRBJ2-1): SQTIHQWPATLVQPVGSPLSLECTVEGTSNPNLYWYRQAAGRGLQLLFYSVGIGQISSEVPQNLSASRPQDRQFILSSKKLLLSDSGFYLCAWSDSGRRLNEQFFGPGTRLTVL.

This CDR3 is CASSLGTDLYGYTF. The CDR3 DNA reads as TGTGCCAGCAGCTTAGGGACAGACCTCTATGGCTACACCTTC. The chain has TRBV7-2 and TRBJ1-2, with a tentative D call TRBD1 (6 bases). Germline assignment: CDR1 SGHTA and CDR2 FQGNSA. Trimming removed 1 base from V and 4 bases from J, with 10 bases in between. The CDR3 extends over 14 amino acids.

This clone came up a few times. J is TRBJ2-7 and V is TRBV27; 9 bases map to TRBD2. V gave up 5 bases and J gave up 4 bases; unmatched junction bases: 12. The CDR3 runs to 16 residues. The germline gives CDR1 MNHEY, CDR2 SMNVEV (reference sequence). CDR3 bases: TGTGCCAGCAGTGGGGGATCCGGGACTAGCTCGTACGAGCAGTACTTC. It yields the protein CASSGGSGTSSYEQYF.

This clone is a singleton in its sample. The chain links TRBV7-9 to TRBJ2-5; 9 bases agree with TRBD1. Germline V gene lookup returns CDR1 SEHNR and CDR2 FQNEAQ (reference sequence). This CDR3 spans 14 amino acids. With V trimmed by 4 bases and J by 3 bases, 3 bases remained unmatched. The chain's CDR3 is CASSSGQGEETQYF. The DNA of the CDR3 is TGTGCCAGCAGCTCGGGACAGGGAGAAGAGACCCAGTACTTC.

This clone was recorded a few times. The rearrangement uses TRBV6-1 and TRBJ1-4, with D possibly TRBD1 on 6 matching bases. In germline, CDR1 is MNHNS, CDR2 SASEGT. Trimming took 4 bases from V and 0 from J, leaving 12 bases between them. The CDR3 covers 16 residues. The CDR3 loop is CASSGQASTTNEKLFF. The CDR3 coding sequence is TGTGCCAGCAGTGGACAGGCCAGCACAACTAATGAAAAACTGTTTTTT.

The chain uses TRBV11-3 and TRBJ2-5; 11 bases agree with TRBD2. The DNA end is more similar to TRBJ2-7, so the J call may be wrong. Germline CDR1 SGHNT, CDR2 YENEEA. CDR3 size: 13 residues. For the CDR3, the DNA is TGTGCCAGCAGCCTAGGACTAGCGGGCGAGCAGTACTTC. Residues: CASSLGLAGEQYF.

V is TRBV7-2 and J is TRBJ1-1; D not resolved. The CDR3 consists of 14 residues. Trimming took off 3 bases at V and 1 base at J, with 9 bases between the two ends. The germline CDR1 and CDR2 sequences are SGHTA and FQGNSA. CDR3 DNA: TGTGCCAGCAGCTTCTCTACAGAGAACACTGAAGCTTTCTTT. Amino acid sequence: CASSFSTENTEAFF.